The 32 T cell receptor beta chains presented below share a single source sample, sequenced in a study of a mutant IDH1 vaccine in newly diagnosed glioma. No antigen has been assigned to these receptors. Data came from immunoSEQ multiplex PCR; TCRdb stores just in-frame clones and leaves some out. The repertoire includes under 45,000 clones, 81% of them detected once, and 9% to 14% sits in the top ten. Indicated time point: week 5, during vaccination. The study gave 300 ug of mutant IDH1 20-mer peptide per vaccine dose, with topical imiquimod. The sequencing used PBMCs, collected from a glioma patient whose treatment included an IDH1 peptide vaccine. The receptor source for this set is a man aged 45 to 65 with glioma.

The chain employs TRBV4-1 and TRBJ1-2; D unresolved. CDR1 is MGHRA and CDR2 is YSYEKL in the germline V gene. The CDR3 length is 13 residues. V gave up 0 bases and J gave up 7 bases, with 9 bases separating them. The CDR3 DNA is TGCGCCAGCAGCCAAGAGATCTCTAGTGGCTACACCTTC. Protein product: CASSQEISSGYTF.

The chain joins TRBV11-3 to TRBJ2-7; TRBD1 might be the D (5 bases). CDR1 and CDR2 (germline): SGHNT, YENEEA. This CDR3 contains 14 residues. Deletions cut 4 bases from V and 3 bases from J, with 13 bases between. The CDR3 bases are TGTGCCAGCAGCTGGCAGGGCCAATACTACGAGCAGTACTTC. This translates into CASSWQGQYYEQYF.

This clone occurred a few times. The chain combines TRBV19 with TRBJ1-4; no reliable D call. This CDR3 comprises 14 residues. Germline V gives CDR1 LNHDA, CDR2 SQIVND (reference sequence). V lost 8 bases and J 0 bases, leaving 10 bases between the germline ends. The CDR3 reads CASRPGATNEKLFF. The CDR3, as DNA: TGTGCCAGTCGCCCGGGAGCAACTAATGAAAAACTGTTTTTT.

The chain carries TRBV7-9 and TRBJ2-5, with TRBD1 identical over 10 bases. V shed 7 bases, J shed 3 bases, and the junction held 2 bases outside the gene matches. Germline V CDR1 and CDR2: SEHNR, FQNEAQ (reference sequence). The CDR3 totals 13 residues. The CDR3 protein is CASKGTGEETQYF. The CDR3 DNA reads as TGTGCCAGCAAAGGGACAGGGGAAGAGACCCAGTACTTC.

This clone was seen just once. The rearrangement uses TRBV2 and TRBJ1-1; 8 positions match TRBD1. V lost 7 bases, J lost 3 bases, and 7 bases stayed unmatched. The CDR3 has 14 residues. Per the germline V gene, CDR1 is SNHLY and CDR2 is FYNNEI. The CDR3 DNA follows: TGTGCCAGCAACAGGGGGATATATGACACTGAAGCTTTCTTT. This codes for CASNRGIYDTEAFF. Using reference TRBV2 and TRBJ1-1 for the parts outside the CDR3, the full variable domain is EPEVTQTPSHQVTQMGQEVILRCVPISNHLYFYWYRQILGQKVEFLVSFYNNEISEKSEIFDDQFSVERPDGSNFTLKIRSTKLEDSAMYFCASNRGIYDTEAFFGQGTRLTVV.

The gene calls are TRBV10-3 and TRBJ1-2; the match to TRBD1 covers 7 bases. V dropped 4 bases and J dropped 6; count of bases not matched to a gene: 17. Germline V lookup: CDR1 ENHRY, CDR2 SYGVKD. This CDR3 has 17 residues. CDR3 loop: CAISGLPGGRRVHGYTF. CDR3 coding DNA: TGTGCCATCAGTGGTCTTCCAGGGGGTCGTAGGGTGCATGGCTACACCTTC.

This chain uses TRBV19 with TRBJ1-5, with D uncertain. The length of the CDR3 is 14 residues. Germline assignment: CDR1 LNHDA and CDR2 SQIVND (reference sequence). V was trimmed by 0 bases and J by 7 bases, leaving 10 bases between them. CDR3 in DNA: TGTGCCAGTAGTATAGAATCTTTAACGCAGCCCCAGCATTTT. This gives the protein CASSIESLTQPQHF.

J is TRBJ1-5 and V is TRBV30, with TRBD1 identical over 9 bases. The CDR3 has 17 amino acids. The germline CDR1 and CDR2 sequences are GTSNPN and SVGIG (reference sequence). V dropped 1 base and J dropped 1; count of bases not matched to a gene: 8. The CDR3 DNA reads as TGTGCCTGGAGTGGGACAGGGGAATTGGAAAGCAATCAGCCCCAGCATTTT. This gives the protein CAWSGTGELESNQPQHF.

J is TRBJ2-3 and V is TRBV5-6, with D unresolved. Germline values: CDR1 SGHDT, CDR2 YYEEEE. The ends were cut back, 2 bases at V and 3 bases at J, with 16 bases in the middle. The CDR3 has 16 residues. CDR3 in amino acids: CASSFGFGRRTDTQYF. The CDR3 DNA reads TGTGCCAGCAGCTTCGGATTCGGGCGCCGTACAGATACGCAGTATTTT.

The rearrangement links TRBV9 to TRBJ2-3; 9 bases line up with TRBD1. CDR1 and CDR2 (germline): SGDLS, YYNGEE. CDR3 length: 16 amino acids. J gave up 1 base and V 3 bases, and 6 bases lay outside the gene matches. The DNA of the CDR3 is TGTGCCAGCAGCGGCCGGGACAGGGAAGGCACAGATACGCAGTATTTT. This gives the protein CASSGRDREGTDTQYF.

The V and J genes are TRBV20-1 and TRBJ1-1; D is unresolved. V dropped 7 bases and J dropped 8 bases, with 5 bases sitting between them. The CDR3 is made up of 8 amino acids. Germline values: CDR1 DFQATT, CDR2 SNEGSKA (reference sequence). This chain's CDR3 is CSVGEAFF. CDR3 DNA sequence: TGCAGTGTGGGGGAAGCTTTCTTT.

The V and J genes are TRBV2 and TRBJ1-3; 7 bases map to TRBD1. The CDR3 is 13 residues long. Germline lookup yields CDR1 SNHLY and CDR2 FYNNEI. The V segment lost 4 bases and the J segment 8 bases; nucleotides outside the gene matches: 5. The CDR3 coding sequence is TGTGCCAGCAGTGTATCAGGGGGTGACACCATATATTTT. As protein: CASSVSGGDTIYF.

The rearrangement links TRBV5-1 to TRBJ2-2; D may be TRBD2 (5 bases). The germline V and J ends were trimmed by 0 bases and 1 base, with 10 bases remaining between them. Germline V gene data show CDR1 as SGHRS and CDR2 as YFSETQ. This CDR3 comprises 16 residues. The CDR3 bases are TGCGCCAGCAGCTTGGCGGGGAGTCTGAACACCGGGGAGCTGTTTTTT. Amino acid sequence: CASSLAGSLNTGELFF.

This chain connects TRBV19 to TRBJ1-5; D ambiguous. The germline V gene has CDR1 LNHDA and CDR2 SQIVND (reference sequence). Trimming shortened V by 8 bases and J by 7 bases, and 15 bases separated the two germline ends. The CDR3 is made up of 13 amino acids. The CDR3 DNA reads as TGTGCCAGTCGAGGCTCAGCAAGGCAGCCCCAGCATTTT. This codes for CASRGSARQPQHF.

The rearrangement uses TRBV27 and TRBJ2-7; 9 bases match TRBD2. Germline V gene lookup returns CDR1 MNHEY and CDR2 SMNVEV (reference sequence). V lost 4 bases and J lost 4; bases outside the gene matches: 11. This CDR3 spans 16 amino acids. The DNA for the CDR3 is TGTGCCAGCAGTTCCGGAAGCGGGGGGTATAGGTACGAGCAGTACTTC. Protein product: CASSSGSGGYRYEQYF.

The gene calls are TRBV5-1 and TRBJ2-3, with D uncertain. From germline, CDR1 is SGHRS and CDR2 YFSETQ. The CDR3 loop spans 14 amino acids. Between the trimmed V and J ends, which lost 4 bases and 0 bases, there was a span of 9 bases. The CDR3 region is CASSGPLSTDTQYF. The CDR3 bases are TGCGCCAGCAGCGGACCTTTGAGCACAGATACGCAGTATTTT.

As DNA, the CDR3 is TGTGCCAGCAGAACCGACGGCGAAAATGGCTACACCTTC. It is translated as CASRTDGENGYTF. V is TRBV6-1 and J is TRBJ1-2; no clear D. The V gene's germline CDR1 is MNHNS and CDR2 SASEGT. V lost 6 bases and J lost 6, with 14 bases in between. This CDR3 comprises 13 residues.

The J gene is TRBJ2-7, the V gene TRBV2; no firm D call. The CDR3 sequence is 10 residues long. V gave up 6 bases and J gave up 4 bases, with 4 bases separating them. Germline lookup yields CDR1 SNHLY and CDR2 FYNNEI. This CDR3 is CASRIYEQYF. CDR3 DNA sequence: TGTGCCAGCAGGATTTACGAGCAGTACTTC.

The rearrangement joins TRBV7-2 to TRBJ2-7; D tentatively fits TRBD1 or TRBD2 (5 bases each). Germline V lookup: CDR1 SGHTA, CDR2 FQGNSA. The germline V and J ends were trimmed by 1 base and 3 bases, with 10 bases remaining between them. This CDR3 has 14 residues. The CDR3 bases are TGTGCCAGCAGCTTAGGGGGGAGTTACTACGAGCAGTACTTC. As protein: CASSLGGSYYEQYF. The variable domain in full, completed from reference TRBV7-2 and TRBJ2-7, reads GAGVSQSPSNKVTEKGKDVELRCDPISGHTALYWYRQSLGQGLEFLIYFQGNSAPDKSGLPSDRFSAERTGGSVSTLTIQRTQQEDSAVYLCASSLGGSYYEQYFGPGTRLTVT.

This clone was seen only a few times. The chain recombines TRBV6-1 with TRBJ1-5; no reliable D call. This CDR3 has 13 amino acids. Trimming shortened V by 7 bases and J by 3 bases, and 10 bases separated the two germline ends. CDR1 is MNHNS and CDR2 is SASEGT in the germline V gene. The CDR3 coding sequence is TGTGCCAGCATTGGGCTGAACAATCAGCCCCAGCATTTT. Translated: CASIGLNNQPQHF.

Notes on this clone: Sequence at one end of the junction differs from germline and may be a read error. The rearrangement links TRBV29-1 to TRBJ2-1; perhaps TRBD2 as D (6 bases). This CDR3 comprises 10 residues. The germline V gene has CDR1 SQVTM and CDR2 ANQGSEA. This CDR3 reads CSVDRDSQIF. CDR3 nucleotides: TGCAGCGTTGACCGGGACTCGCAAATCTTC.

The chain carries TRBV5-1 and TRBJ2-5, with TRBD1 matching over 8 bases. Germline CDR1 is SGHRS and CDR2 is YFSETQ. The CDR3 totals 14 residues. With V trimmed by 4 bases and J by 5 bases, 7 bases remained unmatched. The CDR3: CASSPTGALETQYF. In DNA form, the CDR3 reads TGCGCCAGCAGCCCGACAGGGGCCCTGGAGACCCAGTACTTC.

The V call is TRBV10-3, the J call TRBJ2-3; D not certain. This CDR3 region has 12 residues. Per the germline V gene, CDR1 is ENHRY and CDR2 is SYGVKD. V gave up 0 bases and J gave up 6 bases, with 4 bases separating them. CDR3 in amino acids: CAISESEDTQYF. The CDR3 nucleotides read TGTGCCATCAGTGAGTCGGAGGATACGCAGTATTTT.

The chain joins TRBV5-1 to TRBJ2-7; D may be TRBD2 (6 bases). The CDR3 consists of 16 residues. V shed 2 bases and J shed 0 bases, with 15 bases lying between them. CDR1 is SGHRS and CDR2 is YFSETQ in the germline V gene. The CDR3 region is CASSLGVAASSYEQYF. CDR3 sequence (DNA): TGCGCCAGCAGCTTAGGGGTAGCGGCCAGCTCCTACGAGCAGTACTTC.

This chain uses TRBV2 with TRBJ1-1; 9 nucleotides agree with TRBD1. Germline trimming cut 3 bases from V and 8 bases from J; bases unmatched to any gene: 7. Per the germline V gene, CDR1 is SNHLY and CDR2 is FYNNEI. The CDR3 is 14 residues long. The CDR3 region has the DNA TGTGCCAGCAGTGACTGGACAGGGGATCAAGAAGCTTTCTTT. This translates into CASSDWTGDQEAFF.

The chain is built from TRBV7-2 and TRBJ2-1, with D perhaps matching TRBD2 (6 bases). V was trimmed by 3 bases and J by 9 bases, leaving 12 bases between them. CDR3 size: 13 residues. Germline CDR1 and CDR2: SGHTA and FQGNSA. The CDR3, as DNA: TGTGCCAGCAGCTTTGGAGGGGTGGGTGAGCAGTTCTTC. This sequence encodes CASSFGGVGEQFF.

This clone was seen only once. V usage is TRBV11-3 and J usage is TRBJ2-7; no firm D call. The CDR3 has 13 residues. Germline assignment: CDR1 SGHNT and CDR2 YENEEA. Trimming took off 4 bases at V and 6 bases at J, with 13 bases between the two ends. The CDR3 DNA follows: TGTGCCAGCAGCTCCCGAACACCCTCCGAGCAGTACTTC. As protein: CASSSRTPSEQYF.

The rearrangement uses TRBV30 and TRBJ2-5; D gene ambiguous. This CDR3 spans 11 amino acids. V lost 1 base and J 5 bases, leaving 5 bases between the germline ends. Germline V gene sequence: CDR1 GTSNPN, CDR2 SVGIG (reference sequence). CDR3: CAWSARETQYF. The CDR3 DNA follows: TGTGCCTGGAGTGCCCGGGAGACCCAGTACTTC.

A single count supports this clone. This chain links TRBV27 with TRBJ1-3; possibly TRBD1 for D (5 bases). Germline CDR1 MNHEY, CDR2 SMNVEV (reference sequence). CDR3 length: 15 amino acids. Trimming cost V 4 bases and J 0 bases, with 10 bases left between them. CDR3 loop: CASSSETVSGNTIYF. In DNA, the CDR3 is TGTGCCAGCAGTTCGGAGACAGTCTCTGGAAACACCATATATTTT.

The chain is built from TRBV30 and TRBJ2-7, with D perhaps assigned TRBD1 or TRBD2 (6 bases each). From germline, CDR1 is GTSNPN and CDR2 SVGIG (reference sequence). V was clipped by 2 bases and J by 4 bases, with 15 bases between them. This CDR3 contains 14 residues. Here the CDR3 DNA reads TGTGCCTGGAGTAGCGGAGGGGGGACGTACGAGCAGTACTTC. It yields the protein CAWSSGGGTYEQYF.

The V gene is TRBV10-3, the J gene TRBJ2-3; TRBD2 might be the D (7 bases). Germline-derived CDR1 and CDR2 are ENHRY and SYGVKD. Trimming took 5 bases from V and 2 from J, leaving 11 bases between them. This CDR3 has 14 amino acids. DNA of the CDR3: TGTGCCATCAGTAGCGGGACATACACAGATACGCAGTATTTT. It translates to CAISSGTYTDTQYF.

A single count supports this clone. The DNA of the CDR3 is TGTGCCAGCAGCTTAGGGGGCGGGGATTCACCCCTCCACTTT. This sequence encodes CASSLGGGDSPLHF. V usage is TRBV7-2 and J usage is TRBJ1-6, with a possible D match to TRBD1 (5 bases). CDR1 is SGHTA, CDR2 FQGNSA, per germline. This CDR3 has 14 amino acids. The V end lost 1 base, the J end lost 8 bases, and 9 bases lay between the germline ends. The full variable domain, with the rest looked up from reference TRBV7-2 and TRBJ1-6, is GAGVSQSPSNKVTEKGKDVELRCDPISGHTALYWYRQSLGQGLEFLIYFQGNSAPDKSGLPSDRFSAERTGGSVSTLTIQRTQQEDSAVYLCASSLGGGDSPLHFGNGTRLTVT.